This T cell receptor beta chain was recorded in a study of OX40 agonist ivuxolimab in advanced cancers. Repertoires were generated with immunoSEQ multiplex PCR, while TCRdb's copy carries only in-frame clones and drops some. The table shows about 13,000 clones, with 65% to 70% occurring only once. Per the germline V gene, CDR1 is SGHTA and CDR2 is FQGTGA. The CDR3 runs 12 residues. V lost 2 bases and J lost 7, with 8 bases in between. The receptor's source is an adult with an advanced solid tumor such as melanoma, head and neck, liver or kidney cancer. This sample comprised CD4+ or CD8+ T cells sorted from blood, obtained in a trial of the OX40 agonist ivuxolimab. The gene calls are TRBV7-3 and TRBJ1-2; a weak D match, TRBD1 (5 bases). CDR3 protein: CASSLGGGGYTF. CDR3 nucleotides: TGTGCCAGCAGCTTAGGCGGGGGTGGCTACACCTTC.